The rows below give T cell receptor beta chains drawn from one sample of a study of blood T cell repertoires in COVID-19. TCRdb keeps only in-frame clones here, not all; method: immunoSEQ multiplex PCR. The profile shows hundreds of thousands of clones, around 86% of them singletons. The sequencing sample was made of peripheral blood. The receptors shown here come from a man aged 55 to 69 who had recovered from COVID-19. Both conserved end residues are part of each CDR3. A clone size is listed for some rows: how often the clone was seen (once, few, many), or a class if it is expanded.

J gene | V gene | clone size | CDR3 protein
TRBJ1-1 | TRBV27 | . | CASSPQGFGYTEAFF
TRBJ2-7 | TRBV7-6 | . | CASSPLAGSYEQYF
TRBJ1-2 | TRBV19 | . | CASSIGGTGDYGYTF
TRBJ2-7 | TRBV3-1/TRBV3-2 | . | CASSQGPAGGPYEQYF
TRBJ1-1 | TRBV10-3 | . | CAISGGGTEAFF
TRBJ2-2 | TRBV10-3 | once | CAISDSGGLGGELFF
TRBJ1-3 | TRBV7-8 | . | CASSTDSGNTIYF
TRBJ2-1 | TRBV24-1 | . | CATSDRGAPLNEQFF
TRBJ1-1 | TRBV19 | . | CASSITRQASGTEAFF
TRBJ1-6 | TRBV7-2 | . | CASSLKWQGSPLHF
TRBJ1-2 | TRBV6-5 | . | CASSLQGSHGYTF
TRBJ2-1 | TRBV11-3 | . | CASSYSDRNEQFF
TRBJ1-6 | TRBV6-5 | . | CASRLAGSPLHF
TRBJ1-6 | TRBV6-6 | once | CASSYEGTVGSPLHF
TRBJ2-4 | TRBV6-2/TRBV6-3 | once | CASSYPGQGVIQYF
TRBJ1-4 | TRBV11-2 | . | CASSLRNRGEGEKLFF
TRBJ1-6 | TRBV7-9 | . | CASNPGTGEYKWNSPLHF
TRBJ1-1 | TRBV7-9 | . | CASSLSDTEAFF
TRBJ2-1 | TRBV7-3 | . | CASSFAGQDEQFF
TRBJ1-5 | TRBV19 | . | CASSRITTGGIGNQPQHF
TRBJ1-4 | TRBV19 | . | CASSAQGGEKLFF
TRBJ2-3 | TRBV7-7 | . | CASSLGHLDTDTQYF
TRBJ2-7 | TRBV29-1 | . | CSVELQGRIYEQYF
TRBJ2-7 | TRBV6-5 | . | CASSTGSYEQYF
TRBJ1-1 | TRBV7-8 | . | CASSSKNPQGSTEAFF
TRBJ1-2 | TRBV11-2 | . | CASSLEPINFYGYTF
TRBJ1-1 | TRBV5-6 | . | CASSLGFWTGVNTEAFF
TRBJ1-2 | TRBV19 | once | CASIPQGARNGYTF
TRBJ1-2 | TRBV7-2 | . | CASSFPGTGGGGYTF
TRBJ2-1 | TRBV4-3 | . | CASSQWWTSGSVVFF
TRBJ2-2 | TRBV5-4 | . | CASSTDRANTGELFF
TRBJ2-5 | TRBV6-1 | many | CASSEHLRGGPQETQYF
TRBJ2-3 | TRBV6-2/TRBV6-3 | . | CASSPGGATDTQYF
TRBJ2-7 | TRBV7-6 | once | CASSRRASYEQYF
TRBJ1-3 | TRBV18 | . | CASSPPGHPQGNTIYF
TRBJ1-2 | TRBV28 | . | CASSLREGGFLARGYTF
TRBJ2-2 | TRBV7-3 | . | CASSPWTNTGELFF
TRBJ1-2 | TRBV3-1/TRBV3-2 | . | CASSQYRTGSINYGYTF
TRBJ1-5 | TRBV7-9 | few | CASSPTGDQPQHF
TRBJ2-5 | TRBV5-4 | once | CASSLPGLATETQYF
TRBJ2-5 | TRBV7-3 | few | CASSLNRGPQETQYF
TRBJ1-6 | TRBV9 | once | CASSARTQGANSPLHF
TRBJ2-7 | TRBV6-2/TRBV6-3 | . | CASSYPGYPSYEQYF
TRBJ1-1 | TRBV6-2/TRBV6-3 | . | CASSYLAGGTNTEAFF
TRBJ2-7 | TRBV19 | . | CASSIVIQGGEQYF
TRBJ2-6 | TRBV4-1 | once | CASSPTGETGANVLTF
TRBJ2-4 | TRBV5-4 | once | CASSRDRGLIQGIQYF
TRBJ2-7 | TRBV5-1 | . | CASSLDRSLPYEQYF
TRBJ2-6 | TRBV5-6 | . | CASSPGGVQRAGANVLTF
TRBJ2-7 | TRBV11-1 | . | CASSSQLALSEQYF
TRBJ2-1 | TRBV6-4 | . | CASSPGLAGGEDEQFF
TRBJ1-1 | TRBV9 | . | CASSPTGQGGEAFF
TRBJ2-2 | TRBV27 | . | CASSLRATGAGELFF